These 32 T cell receptor beta chains originate from one sample sequenced in a study of blood T cell repertoires in COVID-19. Assay: immunoSEQ multiplex PCR; the TCRdb copy retains only in-frame clones and omits some. The sample holds 200,000 to 300,000 clones, around 86% seen once. Sequencing input: PBMCs or T cells enriched from blood (not recorded which). The receptors here all came from a woman in her fifties or sixties who had recovered from COVID-19.

The rearrangement uses TRBV11-2 and TRBJ1-1, with TRBD1 as a possible D gene (6 bases). CDR1 SGHAT and CDR2 FQNNGV come from the germline V gene. The CDR3 contains 12 residues. Trimming took 5 bases from V and 6 from J, leaving 10 bases between them. Here the CDR3 DNA reads TGTGCCAGCAGCGTAGGGACACCTGAAGCTTTCTTT. This translates into CASSVGTPEAFF.

The rearrangement uses TRBV11-2 and TRBJ1-1; D unclear. The germline CDR1 and CDR2 sequences are SGHAT and FQNNGV. The CDR3 loop spans 11 amino acids. V was clipped by 8 bases and J by 0 bases, with 4 bases between them. The CDR3 sequence is CASAMNTEAFF. The CDR3 DNA is TGTGCCAGCGCGATGAACACTGAAGCTTTCTTT.

The gene calls are TRBV19 and TRBJ1-1; D ambiguous. V was shortened by 3 bases and J by 1 base, with 6 bases between the two germline ends. The length of the CDR3 is 13 residues. The V gene's germline CDR1 is LNHDA and CDR2 SQIVND (reference sequence). This chain's CDR3 is CASSMAWNTEAFF. The CDR3 DNA sequence: TGTGCCAGTAGTATGGCCTGGAACACTGAAGCTTTCTTT.

This sequence joins TRBV5-1 and TRBJ1-6, with 8 bases identical to TRBD1. The CDR3 covers 16 residues. The V and J ends lost 0 bases and 7 bases, in that order; junction bases with no gene match: 6. CDR1 is SGHRS and CDR2 is YFSETQ in the germline V gene. This CDR3 reads CASSLDVQGVNSPLHF. CDR3 nucleotides: TGCGCCAGCAGCTTGGATGTACAGGGGGTCAATTCACCCCTCCACTTT.

The V call is TRBV2, the J call TRBJ2-3, with no clear D. This CDR3 comprises 13 residues. The V end lost 2 bases, the J end lost 3 bases, and 6 bases lay between the germline ends. Germline CDR1 reads SNHLY; CDR2 reads FYNNEI. CDR3 coding DNA: TGTGCCAGCAGTGAATCTCGGACAGATACGCAGTATTTT. Amino acid sequence: CASSESRTDTQYF. The full variable domain, its missing parts supplied by reference TRBV2 and TRBJ2-3, is EPEVTQTPSHQVTQMGQEVILRCVPISNHLYFYWYRQILGQKVEFLVSFYNNEISEKSEIFDDQFSVERPDGSNFTLKIRSTKLEDSAMYFCASSESRTDTQYFGPGTRLTVL.

The genes are TRBV5-1 and TRBJ2-1; D remains unclear. Trimming left V 4 bases short and J 8 bases short, with 16 bases between. The CDR3 length is 14 residues. Germline V gene data show CDR1 as SGHRS and CDR2 as YFSETQ. In DNA, the CDR3 is TGCGCCAGCAGCATGCGTTGGGCATTCGATGAGCAGTTCTTC. Translated: CASSMRWAFDEQFF.

The V call is TRBV9, the J call TRBJ2-2; no clear D. CDR1 SGDLS and CDR2 YYNGEE come from the germline V gene. This CDR3 is built from 16 residues. Trimming removed 0 bases from V and 2 bases from J, with 11 bases in between. CDR3 region: CASSVVGSINTGELFF. CDR3 nucleotides: TGTGCCAGCAGCGTAGTCGGTTCAATTAACACCGGGGAGCTGTTTTTT.

This clone came up once. The CDR3 DNA sequence: TGTGCCAGCAGCTTAGTCGGGGGAGGGGAAGCTTTCTTT. Its translation is CASSLVGGGEAFF. The V gene is TRBV7-6, the J gene TRBJ1-1, with TRBD1 as a possible D gene (5 bases). Trimming left V 1 base short and J 8 bases short, with 11 bases between. CDR3 length equals 13 residues. Per germline, CDR1 SGHVS and CDR2 FNYEAQ.

This clone turned up a few times. An end of the junction differs from the germline gene, which may be a read error. The V gene is TRBV7-9, the J gene TRBJ2-5; 9 bases fit TRBD2. The CDR3 has 14 amino acids. The germline V gene has CDR1 SEHNR and CDR2 FQNEAQ (reference sequence). The CDR3 loop reads CASRLAGAKETQYF. The CDR3 nucleotides read TGTGCCAGCAGGTTAGCGGGGGCGAAAGAGACCCAGTACTTC. Full variable domain (remainder filled in from reference TRBV7-9 and TRBJ2-5): DTGVSQNPRHKITKRGQNVTFRCDPISEHNRLYWYRQTLGQGPEFLTYFQNEAQLEKSRLLSDRFSAERPKGSFSTLEIQRTEQGDSAMYLCASRLAGAKETQYFGPGTRLLVL.

The CDR3 nucleotides are TGTGCCAGCAGCCCGGGCGGGGCGAACTACGAGCAGTACTTC. Translated, it gives CASSPGGANYEQYF. V is TRBV7-9 and J is TRBJ2-7, with a weak D call TRBD2 (6 bases). Germline V CDR1 and CDR2: SEHNR, FQNEAQ (reference sequence). The V end was cut by 5 bases, the J end by 3 bases, with 14 bases between. The CDR3 is 14 amino acids.

V usage is TRBV5-1 and J usage is TRBJ2-2; 9 nucleotides line up with TRBD1. Germline CDR1 SGHRS, CDR2 YFSETQ. V trimming: 5 bases; J trimming: 9 bases; junction bases outside the gene matches: 5. The CDR3 spans 13 residues. The CDR3 coding sequence is TGCGCCAGCAGACCTACAGGGGGCTGGGAGCTGTTTTTT. It specifies CASRPTGGWELFF.

The table lists this clone with a few counts. The chain uses TRBV6-1 and TRBJ1-4; perhaps TRBD1 as D (5 bases). The V and J ends lost 0 bases and 8 bases respectively, with 13 bases between them. The CDR3 consists of 15 residues. Germline-derived CDR1 and CDR2 are MNHNS and SASEGT. The CDR3 spells CASSEAGGGNEKLFF. In nucleotides, the CDR3 is TGTGCCAGCAGTGAAGCGGGGGGGGGAAACGAAAAACTGTTTTTT.

The chain uses TRBV7-9 and TRBJ2-3; 9 bases agree with TRBD1. With 5 bases clipped from V and 1 base from J, the junction kept 4 bases outside the gene matches. Germline CDR1 and CDR2: SEHNR and FQNEAQ (reference sequence). The CDR3 runs to 15 residues. The CDR3 is CASSPRTGGTDTQYF. The DNA of the CDR3 is TGTGCCAGCAGCCCTCGGACAGGGGGCACAGATACGCAGTATTTT.

This rearrangement joins TRBV7-2 to TRBJ1-4; D is possibly TRBD1 (6 bases). This CDR3 has 12 residues. Germline CDR1 SGHTA, CDR2 FQGNSA. V was shortened by 6 bases and J by 12 bases, with 14 bases between the two germline ends. The CDR3 DNA follows: TGTGCCAGCAGAACAACCGCAGGGGAACTGTTTTTT. Translating it yields CASRTTAGELFF.

The CDR3 here is CASSSYPYNEQFF. The DNA of the CDR3 is TGTGCCAGCAGTTCCTACCCGTACAATGAGCAGTTCTTC. V usage is TRBV28 and J usage is TRBJ2-1; D is unclear. The CDR3 sequence is 13 residues long. Trimming pared 4 bases from V and 4 bases from J, leaving 8 bases between. Germline V CDR1 and CDR2: MDHEN, SYDVKM.

This clone has ten or more counts. This CDR3 reads CASSYSISRPSYEQYF. The CDR3 bases are TGTGCCAGCAGTTACTCGATATCCCGTCCTAGCTACGAGCAGTACTTC. The chain couples TRBV6-5 to TRBJ2-7; no firm D call. The CDR3 is 16 amino acids. V dropped 0 bases and J dropped 3 bases, with 15 bases sitting between them. Per germline, CDR1 MNHEY and CDR2 SVGAGI.

This chain links TRBV11-1 with TRBJ1-2, with 9 bases lining up with TRBD1. V gave up 3 bases and J gave up 14 bases; unmatched junction bases: 13. The CDR3 runs 14 residues. Germline CDR1 and CDR2: SGHAT and FQDESV (reference sequence). This CDR3 reads CASSLSGTGPAGTF. The CDR3 DNA reads as TGTGCCAGCAGCTTGTCCGGGACAGGGCCTGCGGGTACCTTC.

CDR3 protein: CSARGGTGNTIYF. The CDR3 region has the DNA TGCAGCGCCCGAGGGGGTACCGGAAACACCATATATTTT. The J gene is TRBJ1-3, the V gene TRBV29-1; TRBD1 might be the D (6 bases). Germline CDR1 SQVTM, CDR2 ANQGSEA. The CDR3 is 13 residues long. V dropped 7 bases and J dropped 4 bases, with 14 bases sitting between them.

The chain uses TRBV18 and TRBJ2-2; possible D gene TRBD1, 6 bases. This CDR3 is 16 amino acids long. Germline loops: CDR1 KGHSH, CDR2 LQKENI. The V end lost 4 bases, the J end lost 0 bases, and 12 bases lay between the germline ends. CDR3 coding DNA: TGTGCCAGCTCACTACAGGGTTTGTCGAACACCGGGGAGCTGTTTTTT. Protein sequence: CASSLQGLSNTGELFF.

The chain couples TRBV28 to TRBJ2-7; possibly TRBD1 for D (5 bases). The CDR3 is 15 amino acids. CDR1 is MDHEN and CDR2 is SYDVKM in the germline V gene. Trimming stripped 6 bases from V and 2 bases from J, with 17 bases between. The CDR3 region is CASRPTGSPTYEQYF. In nucleotides, the CDR3 is TGTGCCAGCAGACCCACAGGTTCCCCCACCTACGAGCAGTACTTC.

This clone was observed once. This chain links TRBV28 with TRBJ2-7; D ambiguous. V was shortened by 7 bases and J by 0 bases, with 16 bases between the two germline ends. Germline loops: CDR1 MDHEN, CDR2 SYDVKM. There are 15 residues in the CDR3. The CDR3 nucleotides read TGTGCCAGCACCCCCTGGTCCCTGAGCTCCTACGAGCAGTACTTC. This translates into CASTPWSLSSYEQYF.

This chain links TRBV4-1 with TRBJ1-6, with 9 bases identical to TRBD1. Germline V gene sequence: CDR1 MGHRA, CDR2 YSYEKL. The CDR3 length is 14 residues. J gave up 10 bases and V 3 bases, and 4 bases lay outside the gene matches. The CDR3 spells CASSQRTGDSPLHF. The CDR3 DNA sequence: TGCGCCAGCAGCCAGCGGACAGGGGACTCACCCCTCCACTTT.

V is TRBV9 and J is TRBJ1-2; the D gene is possibly TRBD1 (6 bases). V lost 4 bases to trimming and J lost 8 bases, with 21 bases between them. Germline CDR1 is SGDLS and CDR2 is YYNGEE. The CDR3 length is 15 residues. DNA for the CDR3: TGTGCCAGCAGCCCTGGCCTACAGGGAGCTGAAGGCTACACCTTC. Translated: CASSPGLQGAEGYTF.

This clone is deemed medium-sized (0.01 to 0.1%). The chain has TRBV4-1 and TRBJ2-1, with D tentatively TRBD2 (7 bases). CDR3 size: 16 residues. Germline assignment: CDR1 MGHRA and CDR2 YSYEKL. Trimming removed 1 base from V and 6 bases from J, with 16 bases in between. In DNA, the CDR3 is TGCGCCAGCAGCCAAGTGGGGGCGGGGGCCTTCAATGAGCAGTTCTTC. It translates to CASSQVGAGAFNEQFF.

The chain couples TRBV27 to TRBJ1-1; D unclear. The CDR3 has 14 residues. Germline V lookup: CDR1 MNHEY, CDR2 SMNVEV (reference sequence). V dropped 2 bases and J dropped 0 bases, with 7 bases sitting between them. The CDR3 DNA reads TGTGCCAGCAGTTTAGGCAGGATGAACACTGAAGCTTTCTTT. It specifies CASSLGRMNTEAFF.

The count of this clone is one. This chain joins TRBV7-2 and TRBJ2-7; 10 bases fit TRBD2. CDR1 and CDR2 (germline): SGHTA, FQGNSA. The CDR3 is 14 residues long. V gave up 4 bases and J gave up 4 bases; unmatched junction bases: 4. In DNA form, the CDR3 reads TGTGCCAGCAGCTCCACTAGCGGGGTGTACGAGCAGTACTTC. Translation gives CASSSTSGVYEQYF.

The CDR3 loop is CASSLGQGPTGELFF. CDR3 nucleotide sequence: TGTGCCAGCAGTTTGGGACAGGGACCCACCGGGGAGCTGTTTTTT. This chain uses TRBV27 with TRBJ2-2; 9 bases line up with TRBD1. J lost 4 bases, V lost 3 bases, and 3 bases had no gene match. The CDR3 sequence is 15 residues long. Germline lookup yields CDR1 MNHEY and CDR2 SMNVEV (reference sequence).

The chain uses TRBV9 and TRBJ2-2, with D possibly being TRBD1 (6 bases). There are 14 residues in the CDR3. The germline V gene encodes CDR1 SGDLS and CDR2 YYNGEE. Trimming pared 0 bases from V and 6 bases from J, leaving 9 bases between. CDR3 loop: CASSVVGGAGELFF. The CDR3 DNA is TGTGCCAGCAGCGTAGTAGGGGGAGCCGGGGAGCTGTTTTTT.

The J gene is TRBJ1-5, the V gene TRBV28; D remains unclear. This CDR3 is built from 13 residues. Germline V gene lookup returns CDR1 MDHEN and CDR2 SYDVKM. Trimming took off 9 bases at V and 3 bases at J, with 12 bases between the two ends. The CDR3 protein is CASTNTYNQPQHF. For the CDR3, the DNA is TGTGCCAGTACAAATACGTACAATCAGCCCCAGCATTTT. The variable domain in full, with the rest retrieved from reference TRBV28 and TRBJ1-5, is DVKVTQSSRYLVKRTGEKVFLECVQDMDHENMFWYRQDPGLGLRLIYFSYDVKMKEKGDIPEGYSVSREKKERFSLILESASTNQTSMYLCASTNTYNQPQHFGDGTRLSIL.

The V gene is TRBV10-3, the J gene TRBJ1-4; 7 nucleotides align to TRBD1. Unmatched junction bases numbered 7, after V lost 4 bases and J lost 5 bases. Germline CDR1 and CDR2: ENHRY and SYGVKD. The CDR3 covers 15 residues. The CDR3: CAISGRTGPNEKLFF. The CDR3 DNA follows: TGTGCCATCAGTGGCAGGACAGGACCAAATGAAAAACTGTTTTTT.

The gene calls are TRBV7-2 and TRBJ2-7, with no clear D. The germline V gene encodes CDR1 SGHTA and CDR2 FQGNSA. CDR3 size: 14 residues. The V end was cut by 0 bases, the J end by 4 bases, with 10 bases between. CDR3 bases: TGTGCCAGCAGCTTAGCGGTAGCAACTTACGAGCAGTACTTC. This translates into CASSLAVATYEQYF. Together with reference TRBV7-2 and TRBJ2-7, the CDR3 gives the full variable domain: GAGVSQSPSNKVTEKGKDVELRCDPISGHTALYWYRQSLGQGLEFLIYFQGNSAPDKSGLPSDRFSAERTGGSVSTLTIQRTQQEDSAVYLCASSLAVATYEQYFGPGTRLTVT.

CDR3 nucleotides: TGTGCCAGCAGTGAAGCGGACATAGGCTACGAGTCACCCCTCCACTTT. It yields the protein CASSEADIGYESPLHF. The rearrangement joins TRBV2 to TRBJ1-6, with TRBD1 as a possible D gene (5 bases). Per germline, CDR1 SNHLY and CDR2 FYNNEI. V lost 0 bases to trimming and J lost 10 bases, with 16 bases between them. The CDR3 covers 16 residues.